This T cell receptor beta chain was sequenced during a study of vaccination effects on CD4 cells after COVID-19. V lost 3 bases and J 6 bases, leaving 11 bases between the germline ends. The germline CDR1 and CDR2 sequences are MNHEY and SVGAGI. The CDR3 loop spans 14 amino acids. Viral peptide pools were used in the ViraFEST assay to expand antigen-specific CD4+ T cells, and sequencing came afterward. Investigators separated out CD4+ T cells once approximately 10 days of culture had passed. Two doses of BNT162b2 or mRNA-1273 vaccine were administered to participants. On both days 3 and 7, half of the culture medium was replaced with IL-2 medium. TCRdb keeps only in-frame clones here, not all; method: immunoSEQ multiplex PCR. Of 25,000 to 35,000 clones listed, roughly 76% are singletons. Details on this clone: Antigen: not known.

The chain employs TRBV6-5 and TRBJ2-2; D might be TRBD2 (5 bases). The source is a human donor who received a COVID-19 vaccine. Some clones in this sample may be carry-over from other donors' samples. This material consisted of CD4+ T cells from PBMCs cultured with SARS-CoV-2 spike peptides, taken after COVID-19 vaccination. The CDR3 coding sequence is TGTGCCAGCAGTTATGTTCGGGAAGCCGGGGAGCTGTTTTTT. Amino acid sequence: CASSYVREAGELFF.